The rows below give T cell receptor beta chains drawn from one sample of a study of shared clonotypes between healthy human individuals. TCRdb's copy holds only in-frame clones and misses some; the assay was immunoSEQ multiplex PCR. Of 2 million to 3 million clones in the sample, roughly 92% are singletons; the top ten hold 0.13% to 0.15%. Material for sequencing was naive CD4+ T cells sorted from blood. The receptors stem from a man younger than 35 in good health. CDR3s include the opening cysteine and the closing phenylalanine or tryptophan. D genes are given only for firm matches. A row's size may be missing; if present it is once, few, many or a size class.

D	V	J	size	DNA	CDR3
NA	TRBV6-6	TRBJ2-7	NA	TGTGCCAGCAGGGAACAGGGATCCTACGAGCAGTACTTC	CASREQGSYEQYF
TRBD1	TRBV5-8	TRBJ1-5	NA	TGTGCCAGCAGAAGGACAGGGGTTCAGCCCCAGCATTTT	CASRRTGVQPQHF
NA	TRBV7-9	TRBJ1-2	few	TGTGCCAGCAGCTTAGAACAGGGAGGGTTTGGCTACACCTTC	CASSLEQGGFGYTF
TRBD1	TRBV28	TRBJ1-6	NA	TGTGCCAGCAGTTTGGCGGACAGGGATATTTTCACCCTCCACTTT	CASSLADRDIFTLHF
NA	TRBV30	TRBJ1-1	few	TGTGCCTGGAGCATGGGCCTAACTGAAGCTTTCTTT	CAWSMGLTEAFF
TRBD1	TRBV2	TRBJ1-6	NA	TGTGCCAGCAGTGGACAGGGTCCGATGGGTAATTCACCCCTCCACTTT	CASSGQGPMGNSPLHF
NA	TRBV6-5	TRBJ2-7	once	TGTGCCAGCACCCCAGGGACGGAGTACGAGCAGTACTTC	CASTPGTEYEQYF
TRBD2	TRBV27	TRBJ2-2	NA	TGTGCCAGCAGCCTGGGACTAGCGGGAGTCGGCACCGGGGAGCTGTTTTTT	CASSLGLAGVGTGELFF
NA	TRBV20-1	TRBJ2-5	NA	TGCAGTGCTAGATATCTAGAGACCCAGTACTTC	CSARYLETQYF
TRBD2	TRBV6-1	TRBJ2-7	NA	TGTGCCAGCAGTGCCCTTGGGACTAGCGGGGTAAACGAGCAGTACTTC	CASSALGTSGVNEQYF
TRBD2	TRBV7-2	TRBJ2-5	NA	TGTGCCAGCAGCTTAGTTGGGGGGAGGGCCGTGGAGACCCAGTACTTC	CASSLVGGRAVETQYF
NA	TRBV27	TRBJ2-2	NA	TGTGCCAGCAGTCTTGGGGGCGGGGAGCTGTTTTTT	CASSLGGGELFF
NA	TRBV7-2	TRBJ2-5	NA	TGTGCCAGTCTAGCGCAAGAGACCCAGTACTTC	CASLAQETQYF
NA	TRBV10-3	TRBJ2-3	once	TGTGCCATCAGTGAGGACCCCACCCTAGATACGCAGTATTTT	CAISEDPTLDTQYF
NA	TRBV10-1	TRBJ2-1	once	TGCGCCAGCAGTGAGCAGGTCTACAATGAGCAGTTCTTC	CASSEQVYNEQFF
NA	TRBV7-2	TRBJ2-2	NA	TGTGCCAGCAGCTTAGGAGGGGCTGTCGGGGAGCTGTTTTTT	CASSLGGAVGELFF
NA	TRBV6-5	TRBJ1-6	NA	TGTGCCAGCAGTTACTCCACAAAGGCACCCCTCCACTTT	CASSYSTKAPLHF
NA	TRBV11-3	TRBJ2-1	NA	TGTGCCAGCAGCCTAGAGGGGGGCGAGCGATATGAGCAGTTCTTC	CASSLEGGERYEQFF
TRBD2	TRBV6-4	TRBJ2-3	NA	TGTGCCAGCAGCCATACTAGCGGCGTCACAGATACGCAGTATTTT	CASSHTSGVTDTQYF
NA	TRBV5-4	TRBJ1-2	NA	TGTGCCAGCAGTCGAGAATTACAGGGTACCTATGGCTACACCTTC	CASSRELQGTYGYTF
NA	TRBV6-5	TRBJ1-6	few	TGTGCCAGCAGTTACACGAATGAGAGGAATTCACCCCTCCACTTT	CASSYTNERNSPLHF
NA	TRBV29-1	TRBJ1-3	NA	TGCAGCGTTGACAGGGGCGGCAACACCATATATTTT	CSVDRGGNTIYF
NA	TRBV13	TRBJ1-1	NA	TGTGCCAGCAGCATCCGGGGTTGGGGAGCTTTCTTT	CASSIRGWGAFF
TRBD2	TRBV4-3	TRBJ2-7	NA	TGCGCCAGCAGCCAAGGTGCGGGACTAGGGTCTAACGAGCAGTACTTC	CASSQGAGLGSNEQYF
TRBD1	TRBV2	TRBJ2-3	once	TGTGCCAGCAGTGAGATACGACAGGGGGGGTCAGATACGCAGTATTTT	CASSEIRQGGSDTQYF
NA	TRBV2	TRBJ2-7	NA	TGTGCCAGCAGAGGGACACAGCCCGAGCAGTACTTC	CASRGTQPEQYF
TRBD1	TRBV5-4	TRBJ2-2	NA	TGTGCCAGCAGCCGGGACAGGGGACCCGGGGAGCTGTTTTTT	CASSRDRGPGELFF
NA	TRBV6-1	TRBJ2-7	NA	TGTGCCAGCAATGTTAAGTACAGGCCCTACGAGCAGTACTTC	CASNVKYRPYEQYF
NA	TRBV6-1	TRBJ1-2	NA	TGTGCCAGCAGTGAAGTTACAGGCTTAGACTACACCTTC	CASSEVTGLDYTF
NA	TRBV7-2	TRBJ2-1	NA	TGTGCCAGCAGCTTATCGGCGCTAGCGTTCTACGAGCAGTTCTTC	CASSLSALAFYEQFF
NA	TRBV7-2	TRBJ1-6	NA	TGTGCCAGCAGCTTTAGGGGGGCTGCTAATTCACCCCTCCACTTT	CASSFRGAANSPLHF
NA	TRBV27	TRBJ2-3	NA	TGTGCCAGCAGTCGAGGGCGAGGGGGAATAGGTACGCAGTATTTT	CASSRGRGGIGTQYF
NA	TRBV7-2	TRBJ2-3	NA	TGTGCCAGCAGCCGGGGGAATCTACAAAATACGCAGTATTTT	CASSRGNLQNTQYF
NA	TRBV12-5	TRBJ2-5	NA	TGTGCTAGTGGTTGGGGAGGAGAGACCCAGTACTTC	CASGWGGETQYF
TRBD2	TRBV5-1	TRBJ2-5	NA	TGCGCCAGCAGCTTAAACCCGCTAGCGGGGCAAACCGGGGAGACCCAGTACTTC	CASSLNPLAGQTGETQYF
NA	TRBV5-1	TRBJ2-5	NA	TGCGCCAGCAGCTTGTGGGGGGCGCGAGAGACCCAGTACTTC	CASSLWGARETQYF
NA	TRBV7-9	TRBJ2-7	NA	TGTGCCAGCAGCTCTACAGGGACCGAGCAGTACTTC	CASSSTGTEQYF
NA	TRBV4-3	TRBJ2-3	NA	TGCGCCAGCAGCCAAGGGTACCTCCCCGATACGCAGTATTTT	CASSQGYLPDTQYF
NA	TRBV7-3	TRBJ1-2	NA	TGTGCCAGCAGCTTAAACTCCAACTATGGCTACACCTTC	CASSLNSNYGYTF
NA	TRBV4-1	TRBJ2-4	NA	TGCGCCAGCAGCCAAGGACCGGGACAAGGAGCCAAAAACATTCAGTACTTC	CASSQGPGQGAKNIQYF
NA	TRBV19	TRBJ2-2	NA	TGTGCCAGTAGTAGGGTCAGCTCTTTCACCGGGGAGCTGTTTTTT	CASSRVSSFTGELFF
NA	TRBV6-1	TRBJ1-2	NA	TGTGCCAGCAGTGATGGGGGGACGATCGGCCATGGCTACACCTTC	CASSDGGTIGHGYTF
NA	TRBV7-9	TRBJ2-1	NA	TGTGCCAGCAGCTTAGAGGGGACTTACAATGAGCAGTTCTTC	CASSLEGTYNEQFF
NA	TRBV7-8	TRBJ1-4	NA	TGTGCCAGCAGGGGCACTGAGAATGAAAAACTGTTTTTT	CASRGTENEKLFF
TRBD1	TRBV6-6	TRBJ1-5	NA	TGTGCCAGCAGCAGTCAACAGGGGAATCAGCCCCAGCATTTT	CASSSQQGNQPQHF
NA	TRBV30	TRBJ1-3	NA	TGTGCCTGGAGCCTAAAGGGTGGTTCTGGAAACACCATATATTTT	CAWSLKGGSGNTIYF
NA	TRBV5-4	TRBJ1-3	NA	TGTGCCAGCAGCTTGAAGAACTCTGGAAACACCATATATTTT	CASSLKNSGNTIYF
NA	TRBV4-1	TRBJ1-2	NA	TGCGCCAGCAGCCATGGAAAAGGACAGAAAGGTGATGGCTACACCTTC	CASSHGKGQKGDGYTF
TRBD1	TRBV5-1	TRBJ1-6	NA	TGCGCCAGCAGCCCTCGGGACAGCCTCTCCTATAATTCACCCCTCCACTTT	CASSPRDSLSYNSPLHF
TRBD1	TRBV5-4	TRBJ1-3	NA	TGTGCCAGCAGCAAAGGGACAGAATCTGGAAACACCATATATTTT	CASSKGTESGNTIYF
NA	TRBV20-1	TRBJ2-5	NA	TGCAGTGCCAGGGACTTGGAGACCCAGTACTTC	CSARDLETQYF
NA	TRBV7-2	TRBJ1-5	once	TGTGCCAGCAGCTTAGTTCCCCCCGGAGGGGGAAGTAATCAGCCCCAGCATTTT	CASSLVPPGGGSNQPQHF
NA	TRBV5-6	TRBJ2-6	NA	TGTGCCAGCAGCTTGGGGAGGGGGGCTGGCCCTTCTGGGGCCAACGTCCTGACTTTC	CASSLGRGAGPSGANVLTF
NA	TRBV7-9	TRBJ1-4	NA	TGTGCCAGCAGCTTAGGGTCAACTAATGAAAAACTGTTTTTT	CASSLGSTNEKLFF
NA	TRBV5-1	TRBJ2-5	NA	TGCGCCAGCAGCTCTCCCCACACGGGGGAGGAGACCCAGTACTTC	CASSSPHTGEETQYF